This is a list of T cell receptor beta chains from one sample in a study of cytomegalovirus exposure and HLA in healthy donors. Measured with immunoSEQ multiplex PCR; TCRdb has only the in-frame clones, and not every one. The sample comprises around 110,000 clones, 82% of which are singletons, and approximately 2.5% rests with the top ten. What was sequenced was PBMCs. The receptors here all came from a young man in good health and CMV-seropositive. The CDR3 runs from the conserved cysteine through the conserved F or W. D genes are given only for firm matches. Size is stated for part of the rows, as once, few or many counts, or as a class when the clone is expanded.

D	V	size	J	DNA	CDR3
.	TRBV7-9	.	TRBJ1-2	TGTGCCAGCACCCCGAAAGGGGCGGATACTTATGGCTACACCTTC	CASTPKGADTYGYTF
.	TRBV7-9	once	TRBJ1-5	TGTGCCAGCAGCTTAGCAGGGGGAGATCAGCCCCAGCATTTT	CASSLAGGDQPQHF
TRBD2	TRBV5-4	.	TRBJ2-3	TGTGCCAGCAGAGAGGGGGCACTAGCGGGGGGCCTCACAGATACGCAGTATTTT	CASREGALAGGLTDTQYF
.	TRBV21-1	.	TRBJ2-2	TGTGCCAGCAGCCCCCGGGGACTAGCAAACACCGGGGAGCTGTTTTTT	CASSPRGLANTGELFF
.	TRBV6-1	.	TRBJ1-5	TGTGCCAGCAGTGAATTCAGGGTCAATCAGCCCCAGCATTTT	CASSEFRVNQPQHF
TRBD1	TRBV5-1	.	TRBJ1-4	TGCGCCAGCAGCTTTCTCTCACAGGGGGCGGGAGAAAAACTGTTTTTT	CASSFLSQGAGEKLFF
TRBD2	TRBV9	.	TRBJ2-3	TGTGCCAGCAGCGGAGAGACTAGGGCGGGGGGGCGCACAGATACGCAGTATTTT	CASSGETRAGGRTDTQYF
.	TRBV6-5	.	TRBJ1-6	TGTGCCAGCAGTTATTACGACAGGTCCTACTATTCACCCCTCCACTTT	CASSYYDRSYYSPLHF
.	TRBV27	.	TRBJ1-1	TGTGCCAGCAAAAGCTTGAACACTGAAGCTTTCTTT	CASKSLNTEAFF
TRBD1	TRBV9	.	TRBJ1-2	TGTGCCAGCAGCGAACGGACAGGGGGAGATGGCTACACCTTC	CASSERTGGDGYTF
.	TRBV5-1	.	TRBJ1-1	TGCGCCAGCAGCTTCAGGGTTCTGGGCACTGAAGCTTTCTTT	CASSFRVLGTEAFF
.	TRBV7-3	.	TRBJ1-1	TGTGCCAGCTGTGCAGCAGGGAACACTGAAGCTTTCTTT	CASCAAGNTEAFF
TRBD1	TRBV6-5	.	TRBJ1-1	TGTGCCAGCAGTTACCAGGGGGGTAACTTGAACACTGAAGCTTTCTTT	CASSYQGGNLNTEAFF
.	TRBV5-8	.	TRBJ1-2	TGTGCCAGCAGCTTGGCGACAGCCATTTGGGGCTACACCTTC	CASSLATAIWGYTF
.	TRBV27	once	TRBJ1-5	TGTGCCAGCAGTCCTACCGGGGGCAATCAGCCCCAGCATTTT	CASSPTGGNQPQHF
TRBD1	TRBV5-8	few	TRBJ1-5	TGTGCCAGCAGCTCGACAGGGGGGAATCAGCCCCAGCATTTT	CASSSTGGNQPQHF
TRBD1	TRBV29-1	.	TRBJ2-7	TGCAGCGTGGGACAGGGCTCCTACGAGCAGTACTTC	CSVGQGSYEQYF
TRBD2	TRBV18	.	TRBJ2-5	TGTGCCAGCTCACCGATAGCGGGGGATGGGACCCAGTACTTC	CASSPIAGDGTQYF
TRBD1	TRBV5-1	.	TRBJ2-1	TGCGCCAGCAGCTTGGCTACAGGGGGGGAGCAGTTCTTC	CASSLATGGEQFF
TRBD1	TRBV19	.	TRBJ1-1	TGTGCCAGTACCACGGGACAGGATCACACTGAAGCTTTCTTT	CASTTGQDHTEAFF
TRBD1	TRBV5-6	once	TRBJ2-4	TGTGCCAGCAGTACAGGGGCCAAAAACAGTCAGTACTTC	CASSTGAKNSQYF
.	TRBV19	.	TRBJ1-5	TGTGCCAGTATAGCGGGGGGCTTAAGCAATCAGCCCCAGCATTTT	CASIAGGLSNQPQHF
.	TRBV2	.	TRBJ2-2	TGTGCCAGCAGTGAAGTTCGGGCGGGCGCCGGGGAGCTGTTTTTT	CASSEVRAGAGELFF
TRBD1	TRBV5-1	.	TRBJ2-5	TGCGCCAGCAGCAGGGGACAGGGTTTGGAGACCCAGTACTTC	CASSRGQGLETQYF
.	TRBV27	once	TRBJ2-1	TGTGCCAGCAGTTTTCGGGCGGGTGAGCAGTTCTTC	CASSFRAGEQFF
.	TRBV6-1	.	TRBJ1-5	TGTGCCAGCAGCCTGGGGGGGGGATATCAGCCCCAGCATTTT	CASSLGGGYQPQHF
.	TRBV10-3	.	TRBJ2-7	TGTGCCATCCAGGGTGCCGACAACGAGCAGTACTTC	CAIQGADNEQYF
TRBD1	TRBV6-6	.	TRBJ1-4	TGTGCCAGCAGATACAGGGGGCTCGGGACTAATGAAAAACTGTTTTTT	CASRYRGLGTNEKLFF
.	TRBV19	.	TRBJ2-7	TGTGCCAGTACCGACAGCTACGAGCAGTACTTC	CASTDSYEQYF
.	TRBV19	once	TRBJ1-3	TGTGCCAGTAGGAGAGACAGAAGCTTCCCTGGAAACACCATATATTTT	CASRRDRSFPGNTIYF
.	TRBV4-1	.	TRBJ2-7	TGCGCCAGCAGCCAAGGGGGACTCGTTCGAAACGAGCAGTACTTC	CASSQGGLVRNEQYF
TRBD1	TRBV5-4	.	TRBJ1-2	TGTGCCAGCAGCTTGGGCTTACGAGGGACAGGGGATGGCTACACCTTC	CASSLGLRGTGDGYTF
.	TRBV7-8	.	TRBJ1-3	TGTGCCAGCAGCCACGGGTCGGAGGGAAACACCATATATTTT	CASSHGSEGNTIYF
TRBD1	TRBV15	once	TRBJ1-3	TGTGCCACCAGCAGACAGGGGGCGACCTCTGGAAACACCATATATTTT	CATSRQGATSGNTIYF
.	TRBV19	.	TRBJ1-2	TGTGCCAGTAGTACCCAGTGGTCCGGCTACACCTTC	CASSTQWSGYTF
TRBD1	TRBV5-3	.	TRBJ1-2	TGTGCCAGGGCGAGGGGACAGGACGACTATGGCTACACCTTC	CARARGQDDYGYTF
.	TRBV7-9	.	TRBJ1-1	TGTGCCAGCAGCCTTGAGGTTGTTTCAGAAGCTTTCTTT	CASSLEVVSEAFF